A selection of T cell receptor beta chains follows, all from one sample in a study of blood T cell repertoires in COVID-19. Using immunoSEQ multiplex PCR, the repertoire was profiled, and TCRdb retains in-frame clones only, with some absent. Of 100,000 to 150,000 clones in the sample, around 84% were seen once. The sequenced sample was PBMCs or T cells enriched from blood (not recorded which). The receptors were gathered from a man between 35 and 55 years old with acute COVID-19. The CDR3 runs from the conserved cysteine through the conserved F or W. D genes are given only for firm matches. For some rows the clone size is stated as once, few or many, or as a class when expanded; others skip it.

v_call: TRBV5-1
clone_size: NA
d_call: NA
j_call: TRBJ1-2
cdr3_aa: CASSLGQVANYGYTF
cdr3_nt: TGCGCCAGCAGCTTGGGGCAAGTTGCTAACTATGGCTACACCTTC

v_call: TRBV2
clone_size: NA
d_call: TRBD2
j_call: TRBJ2-3
cdr3_aa: CASRETSMGADTQYF
cdr3_nt: TGTGCCAGCAGAGAGACTAGCATGGGAGCAGATACGCAGTATTTT

v_call: TRBV6-2/TRBV6-3
clone_size: few
d_call: TRBD1
j_call: TRBJ1-5
cdr3_aa: CASSRDSPSNQPQHF
cdr3_nt: TGTGCCAGCAGTAGGGACAGCCCAAGCAATCAGCCCCAGCATTTT

v_call: TRBV14
clone_size: NA
d_call: NA
j_call: TRBJ1-5
cdr3_aa: CASSQDLGQPQHF
cdr3_nt: TGTGCCAGCAGCCAAGATCTAGGTCAGCCCCAGCATTTT

v_call: TRBV6-5
clone_size: NA
d_call: TRBD2
j_call: TRBJ2-7
cdr3_aa: CASSYRTSAHEQYF
cdr3_nt: TGTGCCAGCAGTTACCGGACTAGCGCCCACGAGCAGTACTTC

v_call: TRBV19
clone_size: few
d_call: TRBD2
j_call: TRBJ2-1
cdr3_aa: CASSIPPGLAIINEQFF
cdr3_nt: TGTGCCAGTAGTATCCCCCCGGGACTAGCGATTATCAATGAGCAGTTCTTC

v_call: TRBV2
clone_size: NA
d_call: NA
j_call: TRBJ2-1
cdr3_aa: CASSLENEQFF
cdr3_nt: TGTGCCAGCAGTCTGGAGAATGAGCAGTTCTTC

v_call: TRBV19
clone_size: NA
d_call: NA
j_call: TRBJ2-7
cdr3_aa: CASSTSRGVEYF
cdr3_nt: TGTGCCAGTAGTACCTCCAGGGGGGTAGAGTACTTC

v_call: TRBV13
clone_size: NA
d_call: NA
j_call: TRBJ2-7
cdr3_aa: CASSSQGNNIYEQYF
cdr3_nt: TGTGCCAGCAGCTCACAGGGAAATAATATCTACGAGCAGTACTTC

v_call: TRBV18
clone_size: NA
d_call: TRBD1
j_call: TRBJ2-7
cdr3_aa: CASSPGVGTGGKEQYF
cdr3_nt: TGTGCCAGCTCACCGGGAGTTGGGACAGGGGGCAAGGAGCAGTACTTC

v_call: TRBV12-5
clone_size: NA
d_call: TRBD1
j_call: TRBJ2-5
cdr3_aa: CASGVGTGVRTETQYF
cdr3_nt: TGTGCTAGTGGTGTAGGGACAGGGGTAAGGACAGAGACCCAGTACTTC

v_call: TRBV7-2
clone_size: once
d_call: NA
j_call: TRBJ1-1
cdr3_aa: CASSFLHMNTEAFF
cdr3_nt: TGTGCCAGCAGCTTTTTGCACATGAACACTGAAGCTTTCTTT

v_call: TRBV3-1/TRBV3-2
clone_size: NA
d_call: TRBD1
j_call: TRBJ1-2
cdr3_aa: CASSLSGGGYTF
cdr3_nt: TGTGCCAGCAGTCTGTCAGGGGGTGGCTACACCTTC

v_call: TRBV29-1
clone_size: NA
d_call: TRBD1
j_call: TRBJ2-3
cdr3_aa: CSASTGLLADTQYF
cdr3_nt: TGCAGCGCCTCGACAGGGCTACTAGCAGATACGCAGTATTTT

v_call: TRBV19
clone_size: NA
d_call: NA
j_call: TRBJ1-3
cdr3_aa: CATGKGTGNTIYF
cdr3_nt: TGTGCTACCGGGAAGGGTACTGGAAACACCATATATTTT

v_call: TRBV9
clone_size: NA
d_call: NA
j_call: TRBJ2-2
cdr3_aa: CASSVVPEAGELFF
cdr3_nt: TGTGCCAGCAGCGTAGTCCCTGAGGCCGGGGAGCTGTTTTTT

v_call: TRBV3-1/TRBV3-2
clone_size: once
d_call: NA
j_call: TRBJ1-2
cdr3_aa: CASSQEAGQAPYTF
cdr3_nt: TGTGCCAGCAGCCAAGAAGCCGGACAAGCACCCTACACCTTC

v_call: TRBV5-1
clone_size: NA
d_call: TRBD1
j_call: TRBJ1-6
cdr3_aa: CASSLEGASYNSPLHF
cdr3_nt: TGCGCCAGCAGCCTGGAGGGGGCGAGCTATAATTCACCCCTCCACTTT

v_call: TRBV25-1
clone_size: NA
d_call: TRBD2
j_call: TRBJ2-7
cdr3_aa: CASSEPGTSGRYEQYF
cdr3_nt: TGTGCCAGCAGTGAGCCCGGGACTAGCGGGAGATACGAGCAGTACTTC

v_call: TRBV6-5
clone_size: NA
d_call: TRBD1
j_call: TRBJ1-2
cdr3_aa: CASSSTGGSYGYTF
cdr3_nt: TGTGCCAGCAGTTCGACAGGGGGTTCCTATGGCTACACCTTC

v_call: TRBV15
clone_size: few
d_call: NA
j_call: TRBJ1-4
cdr3_aa: CATSRVRGGGNEKLFF
cdr3_nt: TGTGCCACCAGCAGAGTGAGGGGCGGGGGGAATGAAAAACTGTTTTTT

v_call: TRBV4-1
clone_size: NA
d_call: NA
j_call: TRBJ1-2
cdr3_aa: CASSQDEGTMGLGYTF
cdr3_nt: TGCGCCAGCAGCCAAGATGAGGGCACCATGGGTCTCGGCTACACCTTC

v_call: TRBV24-1
clone_size: NA
d_call: TRBD1
j_call: TRBJ1-1
cdr3_aa: CATSEGTGGDGTEAFF
cdr3_nt: TGTGCCACCAGTGAAGGGACAGGGGGCGATGGCACTGAAGCTTTCTTT

v_call: TRBV7-3
clone_size: NA
d_call: TRBD1
j_call: TRBJ1-2
cdr3_aa: CASSLTGGYGYTF
cdr3_nt: TGTGCCAGCAGCTTGACAGGGGGCTATGGCTACACCTTC

v_call: TRBV6-1
clone_size: NA
d_call: NA
j_call: TRBJ2-5
cdr3_aa: CASSELNPETQYF
cdr3_nt: TGTGCCAGCAGTGAACTAAATCCTGAGACCCAGTACTTC

v_call: TRBV20-1
clone_size: NA
d_call: NA
j_call: TRBJ1-2
cdr3_aa: CSARVSYGYTF
cdr3_nt: TGCAGTGCTAGAGTGAGCTATGGCTACACCTTC

v_call: TRBV7-2
clone_size: NA
d_call: NA
j_call: TRBJ2-5
cdr3_aa: CASSLGLAETQYF
cdr3_nt: TGTGCCAGCAGCTTAGGGCTAGCGGAGACCCAGTACTTC

v_call: TRBV6-5
clone_size: once
d_call: NA
j_call: TRBJ1-3
cdr3_aa: CASSSILNGNTIYF
cdr3_nt: TGTGCCAGCAGTTCGATCCTAAATGGAAACACCATATATTTT

v_call: TRBV7-9
clone_size: NA
d_call: TRBD2
j_call: TRBJ2-5
cdr3_aa: CASSSGGWTSATQETQYF
cdr3_nt: TGTGCCAGCAGCTCTGGGGGTTGGACTAGCGCGACTCAAGAGACCCAGTACTTC

v_call: TRBV19
clone_size: NA
d_call: NA
j_call: TRBJ1-6
cdr3_aa: CASSMFGPEGVDGSPLHF
cdr3_nt: TGTGCCAGTAGTATGTTCGGCCCCGAGGGGGTGGATGGTTCACCCCTCCACTTT

v_call: TRBV11-2
clone_size: NA
d_call: TRBD1
j_call: TRBJ1-2
cdr3_aa: CAVGQGNYGYTF
cdr3_nt: TGCGCAGTTGGACAGGGGAACTATGGCTACACCTTC

v_call: TRBV18
clone_size: NA
d_call: NA
j_call: TRBJ1-3
cdr3_aa: CASSPPDRDTIYF
cdr3_nt: TGTGCCAGCTCACCACCGGACAGAGACACCATATATTTT

v_call: TRBV2
clone_size: NA
d_call: TRBD1
j_call: TRBJ1-2
cdr3_aa: CASSGTGAGMNGYTF
cdr3_nt: TGTGCCAGCAGTGGGACAGGGGCCGGTATGAATGGCTACACCTTC

v_call: TRBV30
clone_size: NA
d_call: NA
j_call: TRBJ1-2
cdr3_aa: CASGGYTF
cdr3_nt: TGTGCCTCAGGGGGCTACACCTTC

v_call: TRBV30
clone_size: NA
d_call: NA
j_call: TRBJ1-6
cdr3_aa: CAWGSGGISSPLHF
cdr3_nt: TGTGCCTGGGGGTCGGGGGGGATATCTTCACCCCTCCACTTT

v_call: TRBV28
clone_size: NA
d_call: NA
j_call: TRBJ1-2
cdr3_aa: CASSGGYYGYTF
cdr3_nt: TGTGCCAGCAGTGGAGGATACTATGGCTACACCTTC

v_call: TRBV3-1/TRBV3-2
clone_size: NA
d_call: NA
j_call: TRBJ1-1
cdr3_aa: CASSPWGSQNTEAFF
cdr3_nt: TGTGCCAGCAGCCCTTGGGGCAGCCAGAACACTGAAGCTTTCTTT

v_call: TRBV6-2/TRBV6-3
clone_size: NA
d_call: NA
j_call: TRBJ2-5
cdr3_aa: CASSYSKAGSETQYF
cdr3_nt: TGTGCCAGCAGTTACTCGAAGGCCGGGTCGGAGACCCAGTACTTC

v_call: TRBV11-3
clone_size: few
d_call: NA
j_call: TRBJ2-4
cdr3_aa: CASSLDRDAPKVFIVQYF
cdr3_nt: TGTGCCAGCAGCTTAGATCGGGATGCGCCCAAAGTTTTTATCGTTCAGTACTTC

v_call: TRBV28
clone_size: NA
d_call: NA
j_call: TRBJ2-1
cdr3_aa: CASSLLSEQFF
cdr3_nt: TGTGCCAGCAGTTTACTATCTGAGCAGTTCTTC

v_call: TRBV7-9
clone_size: NA
d_call: TRBD2
j_call: TRBJ2-5
cdr3_aa: CASSFGGEETQYF
cdr3_nt: TGTGCCAGCAGCTTTGGGGGGGAAGAGACCCAGTACTTC

v_call: TRBV11-2
clone_size: NA
d_call: NA
j_call: TRBJ2-1
cdr3_aa: CASSLDWRGSRPFF
cdr3_nt: TGTGCCAGCAGCTTAGATTGGCGCGGCTCCCGGCCGTTCTTC

v_call: TRBV28
clone_size: NA
d_call: TRBD1
j_call: TRBJ1-1
cdr3_aa: CASSPTGTVMSTVSTEAFF
cdr3_nt: TGTGCCAGCAGTCCTACCGGGACAGTGATGTCCACCGTATCCACTGAAGCTTTCTTT

v_call: TRBV3-1/TRBV3-2
clone_size: NA
d_call: TRBD1
j_call: TRBJ1-5
cdr3_aa: CASSHGTGERPQHF
cdr3_nt: TGTGCCAGCAGCCATGGAACAGGGGAGAGGCCCCAGCATTTT

v_call: TRBV19
clone_size: NA
d_call: NA
j_call: TRBJ1-1
cdr3_aa: CAGPGLNTEAFF
cdr3_nt: TGTGCCGGCCCGGGGTTGAACACTGAAGCTTTCTTT

v_call: TRBV27
clone_size: NA
d_call: TRBD1
j_call: TRBJ1-1
cdr3_aa: CASSYLTGTAFF
cdr3_nt: TGTGCCAGCAGTTATTTGACAGGGACGGCTTTCTTT

v_call: TRBV9
clone_size: NA
d_call: TRBD1
j_call: TRBJ1-5
cdr3_aa: CASSVVRVLYRGGTGGCQPQHF
cdr3_nt: TGTGCCAGCAGCGTAGTTCGAGTGCTGTATAGGGGAGGGACAGGGGGCTGTCAGCCCCAGCATTTT

v_call: TRBV11-2
clone_size: NA
d_call: NA
j_call: TRBJ1-4
cdr3_aa: CASSLGGRENEKLFF
cdr3_nt: TGTGCCAGCAGCTTAGGTGGCAGGGAAAATGAAAAACTGTTTTTT

v_call: TRBV2
clone_size: NA
d_call: NA
j_call: TRBJ2-6
cdr3_aa: CASRGLTAISGANVLTF
cdr3_nt: TGTGCCAGCAGGGGGTTGACAGCTATCTCTGGGGCCAACGTCCTGACTTTC

v_call: TRBV18
clone_size: NA
d_call: NA
j_call: TRBJ1-5
cdr3_aa: CASSPDAGVQPQHF
cdr3_nt: TGTGCCAGCTCACCCGACGCGGGGGTCCAGCCCCAGCATTTT

v_call: TRBV3-1/TRBV3-2
clone_size: NA
d_call: NA
j_call: TRBJ2-7
cdr3_aa: CASSQSDNTYEQYF
cdr3_nt: TGTGCCAGCAGCCAGTCCGACAATACCTACGAGCAGTACTTC

v_call: TRBV7-9
clone_size: few
d_call: TRBD2
j_call: TRBJ2-5
cdr3_aa: CASSLTSGPQETQYF
cdr3_nt: TGTGCCAGCAGCTTAACTAGCGGACCCCAAGAGACCCAGTACTTC